This T cell receptor beta chain was captured by sequencing in a study of control samples from healthy donors and cancer patients. The germline CDR1 and CDR2 sequences are SGHTA and FQGTGA. The CDR3 runs to 16 residues. V shed 2 bases and J shed 6 bases, with 14 bases lying between them. Sequenced by immunoSEQ multiplex PCR; TCRdb stores in-frame clones only, minus some. The sample lists hundreds of thousands of clones, around nine tenths seen once, with just under 6.5% in the top ten. This clone turned up a few times. This receptor was identified in a man aged 40-50 years with head and neck cancer. Sequences were obtained from PBMCs. The chain recombines TRBV7-3 with TRBJ1-6; no clear D gene. The CDR3 loop is CASSLFPPGTNSPLHF. DNA for the CDR3: TGTGCCAGCAGCTTATTCCCCCCTGGAACTAATTCACCCCTCCACTTT.